The sequence of this TCR beta chain was determined in a study of breast tumors, draining lymph nodes, adjacent tissues (dated by TCRdb to between 2015 and 2016). Background on the whole study: The study compared TCR beta repertoires across tumor, adjacent nontumor tissue and axillary lymph nodes from breast cancer patients. The study aimed to assess the relationships and possible T-cell exchange between tumor, surrounding tissue and draining lymph node repertoires in human breast cancer.

The CDR3, from cysteine to phenylalanine, totals 14 residues. The kept DNA is CDR3 alone, 42 bases in frame from the first base. The germline V gene (reference sequence) provides CDR1 LNHDA and CDR2 SQIVND. Broader findings and caveats from the paper: Tumor T-cell repertoires showed less diversity than lymph node repertoires and more diversity than nontumor tissue repertoires, and tumor T-cell repertoires showed preferential V and J gene usage. The conclusion that tumor T cells originate in lymph nodes was presented as consistent with a hypothesis rather than as directly demonstrated. In luminal-like breast cancer, tumor and nontumor tissue repertoires resembled each other significantly more than in basal-like breast cancer. The data were considered consistent with most tumor T cells being derived from the lymph node and subsequently expanding within tumor tissue.

Lymph node samples came from the axillary draining lymph nodes of breast cancer patients. Sequenced on an Illumina HiSeq 2000. TCR beta chain libraries were generated through multiplex PCR amplification. The amplified TCR beta chain products were analyzed by high-throughput sequencing. TCRdb's own reprocessing of the public reads used fastp at Q25 and MiXCR and kept productive beta chains. For every CDR3 protein sequence, its rows merge into one entry that carries the most common genes and DNA. The sample has under 110,000 distinct CDR3 sequences on record, less than 40% of them singletons. The ten largest clones take up around 5.9% of the sample. In regard to this clonotype: Its target antigen remains unknown. One end of the junction is discordant with germline, which a read error may explain.

The sequenced sample consisted of axillary lymph node tissue. The origin of this receptor is a female donor with breast cancer. Some clones in this sample may be carry-over from other donors' samples. Recombination joined TRBV19 with TRBJ1-6; the D segment could be TRBD1, given 5 matching bases. In nucleotide form, the sequence is TGTGCCAGCGGCTTCGACAGCTATAATTCACCCCTCCGCTTT. Translated, it reads CASGFDSYNSPLRF. Supplemented by the reference TRBV19 and TRBJ1-6 proteins around the CDR3, the complete variable domain is DGGITQSPKYLFRKEGQNVTLSCEQNLNHDAMYWYRQDPGQGLRLIYYSQIVNDFQKGDIAEGYSVSREKKESFPLTVTSAQKNPTAFYLCASGFDSYNSPLRFGNGTRLTVT.